This T cell receptor (beta chain) was captured by sequencing in a study of cytomegalovirus exposure and HLA in healthy donors. The study ran its PCR with 60 Vbeta and 13 Jbeta primers. Libraries were prepared by immunoSEQ multiplex PCR; TCRdb keeps only in-frame clonotypes and omits some of them. This sample has about 160,000 clones, with approximately 81% found just once. CDR1 is SGHVS, CDR2 FNYEAQ, per germline. V was clipped by 4 bases and J by 0 bases, with 14 bases between them. The CDR3 is made up of 16 amino acids. The clonotype comes from a man in his late teens or twenties in good health and CMV-seronegative. The chain has TRBV7-6 and TRBJ2-3; D perhaps matches TRBD2 (5 bases). The material sequenced was PBMCs. The CDR3 is CASSSLAETSTDTQYF. The CDR3 region has the DNA TGTGCCAGCAGCTCCCTAGCTGAGACTAGCACAGATACGCAGTATTTT.